This T cell receptor beta chain was sequenced in a study of CD8 T cells in Susac syndrome. With random hexamers, about 0.5 to 1 ug RNA was reverse transcribed. TCRdb redid the calling of the immunoSEQ multiplex PCR reads with MiXCR, one entry per CDR3 protein. Seen here are about 430,000 distinct CDR3 sequences, approximately 89% observed once, and the top ten hold around 0.12%. The CDR3 has 16 amino acids. The germline CDR1 and CDR2 sequences are DFQATT and SNEGSKA (reference sequence). Trimming cost V 3 bases and J 2 bases, with 18 bases left between them. CD8+ and CD4+ T cells from blood underwent TCR beta sequencing.

This TCR was recovered from a human donor with multiple sclerosis. The sample consisted of CD8+ T cells from PBMCs. V usage is TRBV20-1 and J usage is TRBJ2-3; tentatively, D is TRBD2 (5 bases). For the CDR3, the DNA is TGCAGTGCTAGTTACGAGGGCCCCGGGGACACAGATACGCAGTATTTT. Translation: CSASYEGPGDTDTQYF.